This T cell receptor beta chain is from a study of brain metastases from non-small cell lung cancer (dated by TCRdb to the late 2010s). Looking at the study overall: The study profiled the immune microenvironment of paired resected primary tumors and brain metastases taken from patients with non-small-cell lung cancer.

Preparation of the library involved the immunoSEQ multiplex PCR assay. Sequencing of the T-cell receptor beta chain repertoire was carried out together with a 770-gene immune expression panel. In TCRdb, the immuneACCESS table is reduced to in-frame sequences with V and J assigned. These tables do not hold every clone; where another copy was compared, an unresolved V gene accounts for under half, and the others remain unexplained. The sample table records roughly 14,000 clones; around 81% of these occur just once. Jointly, the top ten make up 7.5% to 9.5% of the sample. Overall study outcomes, separate from this receptor: Paired brain metastases and primary tumors largely shared TCR repertoires, although T-cell densities in the metastases were sparse. T-cell clones were apparently expanded in roughly 60% of brain metastases relative to the matched primary tumors. T-cell infiltration was lower in brain metastases than in primary tumors (P < 0.001).

A note on this clone: Its recognized antigen is unknown. No much larger clonotype is one base removed from it; base qualities were not supplied.

Via the germline V gene, CDR1 is SGHDT and CDR2 YYEEEE. Including the terminal cysteine and phenylalanine, the CDR3 comprises 16 residues. Solely the CDR3 DNA is kept, with 48 bases framed from the first base. Relative to germline, V is 2 bases shorter and J is 6 bases shorter, with 15 bases between their ends. A total of approximately 39 patients with non-small-cell lung cancer that had been surgically resected, each with specimens from both a primary tumor and a brain metastasis, made up the cohort. Tumor specimens were archival formalin-fixed, paraffin-embedded tissues. The sequencing sample was made of primary lung tumor tissue. The cell subset or site label of this sample denotes: primary lung tumor paired with brain metastasis. The sequence derives from a donor aged 40 or older with non-small cell lung cancer. This receptor chain uses TRBV5-6 and TRBJ1-6, with an unclear D gene assignment. DNA sequence: TGTGCCAGCAGCTTATCTGGCCAGACCCTTAATTCACCCCTCCACTTT. This codes for CASSLSGQTLNSPLHF.